Listed here are 15 T cell receptor beta chains from one sample, sequenced in a study of T cells in women clearing cervical HPV infection. Clones were sequenced by immunoSEQ multiplex PCR, and TCRdb holds only the in-frame ones, with some missing. Its listing shows tens of thousands of clones. The sample taken for sequencing was blood buffy coat. These receptors all come from a woman between 18 and 70 years old with a cervical HPV16 infection that either progressed to CIN3+ or cleared (not recorded which).

Notes on this clone: Read data end 3 residues before the CDR3 end; the end is taken from the germline J gene. V is TRBV20-1 and J is TRBJ2-7, with 9 bases aligning to TRBD1. Germline CDR1 DFQATT, CDR2 SNEGSKA (reference sequence). This CDR3 comprises 13 residues. Germline trimming cut 5 bases from V and 3 bases from J; bases unmatched to any gene: 5. The CDR3 protein is CSAAPDRGYEQYF. Incomplete CDR3 DNA: TGCAGTGCTGCCCCGGACAGGGGCTACGAG.

Comments on this clone: Read data end 3 residues before the CDR3 end; the end is taken from the germline J gene. This chain connects TRBV27 to TRBJ2-3; 7 bases map to TRBD2. This CDR3 is 14 amino acids long. Germline CDR1 and CDR2: MNHEY and SMNVEV (reference sequence). The V gene end was trimmed by 3 bases and the J gene end by 4 bases; junction bases not matched to a gene: 4. The CDR3 sequence is CASSFGGSADTQYF. The part of the CDR3 DNA that was read is TGTGCCAGCAGTTTTGGCGGGAGCGCAGATACG.

Worth noting for this clone: The read stops 3 residues short of the end of the CDR3; the missing end is completed from the germline J gene. The rearrangement links TRBV18 to TRBJ1-2; no reliable D call. The CDR3 consists of 15 residues. Germline CDR1 KGHSH, CDR2 LQKENI. Partial CDR3 DNA: TGTGCCAGCTCACCGACCGGCGGTTCAAGGTACGAC. Amino acids: CASSPTGGSRYD. The whole CDR3 region reads CASSPTGGSRYDYTF.

To note about this clone: The read terminates 3 residues ahead of where the CDR3 ends, so the germline J gene completes it. The chain carries TRBV5-5 and TRBJ1-1; the match to TRBD1 covers 8 bases. This CDR3 has 14 amino acids. V gave up 4 bases and J gave up 5 bases; unmatched junction bases: 7. Germline V gene data show CDR1 as SGHKS and CDR2 as YYEKEE (reference sequence). The CDR3 region is CASSRGTGGTEAFF. CDR3 DNA, as far as it was read: TGTGCCAGCAGCCGAGGGACAGGAGGGACTGAA.

The CDR3 loop is CASSSGVGANVLTF. CDR3 DNA, as far as it was read: TGTGCCAGTAGTAGCGGGGTTGGGGCCAACGTC. This chain links TRBV19 with TRBJ2-6; D possibly corresponds to TRBD2 (6 bases). The read terminates 3 residues before the CDR3 end, so the remaining end is supplied by the germline J gene. Germline V gene data show CDR1 as LNHDA and CDR2 as SQIVND (reference sequence). The CDR3 runs to 14 residues. The V and J ends lost 4 bases and 3 bases respectively, with 7 bases between them.

On this clone itself: The read ends 3 residues shy of where the CDR3 ends; the end is completed using the germline J gene. This chain uses TRBV10-2 with TRBJ2-7, with 8 bases matching TRBD1. From germline, CDR1 is WSHSY and CDR2 SAAADI. There are 20 residues in the CDR3. J lost 0 bases, V lost 2 bases, and 18 bases had no gene match. The CDR3 protein is CASSEGMGRQGARSSYEQYF. The DNA read from the CDR3 is TGCGCCAGCAGTGAGGGCATGGGGCGGCAGGGGGCGCGAAGCTCCTACGAG.

With regard to this clone: The read is 3 residues too short to cover the CDR3 end, so that end is filled in from the germline J gene. The chain uses TRBV18 and TRBJ1-5, with D unclear. The germline V gene has CDR1 KGHSH and CDR2 LQKENI. The CDR3 totals 15 residues. Trimming removed 2 bases at V and 3 bases at J, with 11 bases between. The DNA read from the CDR3 is TGTGCCAGCTCACCAAGGAACAGCTTCAATCAGCCC. Protein: CASSPRNSFNQP. The whole CDR3 region reads CASSPRNSFNQPQHF.

Note on this clone: With the read ending 3 residues before the CDR3 end, the germline J gene is used to fill in that end. Other nucleotide sequences in the sample specify the same CDR3. The chain joins TRBV20-1 to TRBJ1-2, with 7 bases that match TRBD1. The CDR3 runs to 17 residues. V shed 0 bases and J 3 bases; nucleotides not matched to a gene: 13. The V gene's germline CDR1 is DFQATT and CDR2 SNEGSKA (reference sequence). The CDR3 here is CSARDHTRGSKDYGYTF. Partial CDR3 DNA: TGCAGTGCTAGAGATCACACCAGGGGGAGTAAGGACTATGGC.

Worth noting for this clone: The read ends 3 residues shy of where the CDR3 ends; the end is completed using the germline J gene. The V gene is TRBV20-1, the J gene TRBJ2-6; TRBD1 matches 11 bases. V trimming: 1 base; J trimming: 0 bases; junction bases outside the gene matches: 5. Germline CDR1 and CDR2: DFQATT and SNEGSKA (reference sequence). This CDR3 comprises 18 residues. The CDR3 here is CSARVKDRGLSGANVLTF. CDR3 DNA, as far as it was read: TGCAGTGCTAGAGTTAAGGACAGGGGGCTCTCTGGGGCCAACGTC.

The CDR3 region is CASSLNSRTEAFF. CDR3 DNA, as far as it was read: TGTGCCAGCAGTTTAAACTCGCGAACTGAA. The chain employs TRBV12-3 or TRBV12-4 and TRBJ1-1; D is unclear. The read ends 3 residues early relative to the CDR3; the germline J gene fills the gap. The CDR3 contains 13 residues. The V gene lost 2 bases and the J gene lost 5 bases, with 9 bases spanning the gap.

Concerning this clone: With the read ending 3 residues before the CDR3 end, the germline J gene is used to fill in that end. The rearrangement uses TRBV6-2 or TRBV6-3 and TRBJ1-5, with D hard to call. From germline, CDR1 is MNHEY and CDR2 SVGEGT. The length of the CDR3 is 14 residues. Trimming cost V 2 bases and J 4 bases, with 9 bases left between them. Incomplete CDR3 DNA: TGTGCCAGCAGTTACGGAGGGCAGAATCAGCCC. It translates to CASSYGGQNQP. From start to end, the CDR3 is CASSYGGQNQPQHF.

Note on this clone: The read terminates 3 residues before the CDR3 end, so the remaining end is supplied by the germline J gene. The V and J genes are TRBV5-1 and TRBJ1-2; D not resolved. V was clipped by 1 base and J by 1 base, with 14 bases between them. In germline, CDR1 is SGHRS, CDR2 YFSETQ. This CDR3 comprises 16 residues. This CDR3 is CASSLNFANSNYGYTF. The DNA read from the CDR3 is TGCGCCAGCAGCTTGAACTTTGCCAACAGTAACTATGGC.

Concerning this clone: The CDR3 end is not reached by the read, which stops 3 residues before it; the germline J gene fills it in. The chain links TRBV7-3 to TRBJ2-5; 9 positions agree with TRBD1. This CDR3 is built from 16 residues. CDR1 is SGHTA and CDR2 is FQGTGA in the germline V gene. The sequenced CDR3 bases are TGTGCCAGCAGCACGGACAGGGGTCGGGGCACAGATACC. Its protein is CASSTDRGRGTDT. The CDR3 reads in full as CASSTDRGRGTDTQYF.

As to this clone: The read falls 3 residues short of the CDR3 end, and the missing part is taken from the germline J gene. V gene TRBV9 combines with J gene TRBJ2-5; 10 nucleotides align to TRBD2. The CDR3 sequence is 16 residues long. With 3 bases clipped from V and 1 base from J, the junction kept 6 bases outside the gene matches. CDR1 SGDLS and CDR2 YYNGEE come from the germline V gene. The CDR3 bases that were read are TGTGCCAGCAGCGCCAGCGGGGGGGCCCCCCAAGAGACC. It is translated as CASSASGGAPQET. The entire CDR3 sequence reads CASSASGGAPQETQYF.

About this clone: The read stops 3 residues short of the end of the CDR3; the missing end is completed from the germline J gene. The V call is TRBV6-2 or TRBV6-3, the J call TRBJ1-5; no clear D. V was shortened by 0 bases and J by 7 bases, with 7 bases between the two germline ends. The germline gives CDR1 MNHEY, CDR2 SVGEGT. CDR3 length: 13 residues. Incomplete CDR3 DNA: TGTGCCAGCAGTTACTCGAAGAGGCAGCCC. The encoded protein is CASSYSKRQP. The whole CDR3 is CASSYSKRQPQHF.